This TCR beta chain was identified during a study of CD8 T cells in Susac syndrome. Random hexamers primed reverse transcription of roughly 0.45 to 1 ug RNA. TCRdb called the immunoSEQ multiplex PCR reads again in MiXCR, with one record for every CDR3 protein. The table has some 200,000 distinct CDR3 sequences, roughly 94% seen once; the top ten hold approximately 0.16%. The CDR3 is made up of 16 amino acids. Germline CDR1 and CDR2: PRHDT and FYEKMQ (reference sequence). The V end was cut by 1 base, the J end by 7 bases, with 14 bases between. This TCR was sampled from a human donor with Susac syndrome. This rearrangement joins TRBV13 to TRBJ1-6, with D perhaps TRBD1 (5 bases). Material for sequencing was CD8+ T cells from PBMCs. The CDR3 DNA reads as TGTGCCAGCAGCTTAGCGGGGGTCAGGCGGAATTCACCCCTCCACTTT. Translation: CASSLAGVRRNSPLHF.